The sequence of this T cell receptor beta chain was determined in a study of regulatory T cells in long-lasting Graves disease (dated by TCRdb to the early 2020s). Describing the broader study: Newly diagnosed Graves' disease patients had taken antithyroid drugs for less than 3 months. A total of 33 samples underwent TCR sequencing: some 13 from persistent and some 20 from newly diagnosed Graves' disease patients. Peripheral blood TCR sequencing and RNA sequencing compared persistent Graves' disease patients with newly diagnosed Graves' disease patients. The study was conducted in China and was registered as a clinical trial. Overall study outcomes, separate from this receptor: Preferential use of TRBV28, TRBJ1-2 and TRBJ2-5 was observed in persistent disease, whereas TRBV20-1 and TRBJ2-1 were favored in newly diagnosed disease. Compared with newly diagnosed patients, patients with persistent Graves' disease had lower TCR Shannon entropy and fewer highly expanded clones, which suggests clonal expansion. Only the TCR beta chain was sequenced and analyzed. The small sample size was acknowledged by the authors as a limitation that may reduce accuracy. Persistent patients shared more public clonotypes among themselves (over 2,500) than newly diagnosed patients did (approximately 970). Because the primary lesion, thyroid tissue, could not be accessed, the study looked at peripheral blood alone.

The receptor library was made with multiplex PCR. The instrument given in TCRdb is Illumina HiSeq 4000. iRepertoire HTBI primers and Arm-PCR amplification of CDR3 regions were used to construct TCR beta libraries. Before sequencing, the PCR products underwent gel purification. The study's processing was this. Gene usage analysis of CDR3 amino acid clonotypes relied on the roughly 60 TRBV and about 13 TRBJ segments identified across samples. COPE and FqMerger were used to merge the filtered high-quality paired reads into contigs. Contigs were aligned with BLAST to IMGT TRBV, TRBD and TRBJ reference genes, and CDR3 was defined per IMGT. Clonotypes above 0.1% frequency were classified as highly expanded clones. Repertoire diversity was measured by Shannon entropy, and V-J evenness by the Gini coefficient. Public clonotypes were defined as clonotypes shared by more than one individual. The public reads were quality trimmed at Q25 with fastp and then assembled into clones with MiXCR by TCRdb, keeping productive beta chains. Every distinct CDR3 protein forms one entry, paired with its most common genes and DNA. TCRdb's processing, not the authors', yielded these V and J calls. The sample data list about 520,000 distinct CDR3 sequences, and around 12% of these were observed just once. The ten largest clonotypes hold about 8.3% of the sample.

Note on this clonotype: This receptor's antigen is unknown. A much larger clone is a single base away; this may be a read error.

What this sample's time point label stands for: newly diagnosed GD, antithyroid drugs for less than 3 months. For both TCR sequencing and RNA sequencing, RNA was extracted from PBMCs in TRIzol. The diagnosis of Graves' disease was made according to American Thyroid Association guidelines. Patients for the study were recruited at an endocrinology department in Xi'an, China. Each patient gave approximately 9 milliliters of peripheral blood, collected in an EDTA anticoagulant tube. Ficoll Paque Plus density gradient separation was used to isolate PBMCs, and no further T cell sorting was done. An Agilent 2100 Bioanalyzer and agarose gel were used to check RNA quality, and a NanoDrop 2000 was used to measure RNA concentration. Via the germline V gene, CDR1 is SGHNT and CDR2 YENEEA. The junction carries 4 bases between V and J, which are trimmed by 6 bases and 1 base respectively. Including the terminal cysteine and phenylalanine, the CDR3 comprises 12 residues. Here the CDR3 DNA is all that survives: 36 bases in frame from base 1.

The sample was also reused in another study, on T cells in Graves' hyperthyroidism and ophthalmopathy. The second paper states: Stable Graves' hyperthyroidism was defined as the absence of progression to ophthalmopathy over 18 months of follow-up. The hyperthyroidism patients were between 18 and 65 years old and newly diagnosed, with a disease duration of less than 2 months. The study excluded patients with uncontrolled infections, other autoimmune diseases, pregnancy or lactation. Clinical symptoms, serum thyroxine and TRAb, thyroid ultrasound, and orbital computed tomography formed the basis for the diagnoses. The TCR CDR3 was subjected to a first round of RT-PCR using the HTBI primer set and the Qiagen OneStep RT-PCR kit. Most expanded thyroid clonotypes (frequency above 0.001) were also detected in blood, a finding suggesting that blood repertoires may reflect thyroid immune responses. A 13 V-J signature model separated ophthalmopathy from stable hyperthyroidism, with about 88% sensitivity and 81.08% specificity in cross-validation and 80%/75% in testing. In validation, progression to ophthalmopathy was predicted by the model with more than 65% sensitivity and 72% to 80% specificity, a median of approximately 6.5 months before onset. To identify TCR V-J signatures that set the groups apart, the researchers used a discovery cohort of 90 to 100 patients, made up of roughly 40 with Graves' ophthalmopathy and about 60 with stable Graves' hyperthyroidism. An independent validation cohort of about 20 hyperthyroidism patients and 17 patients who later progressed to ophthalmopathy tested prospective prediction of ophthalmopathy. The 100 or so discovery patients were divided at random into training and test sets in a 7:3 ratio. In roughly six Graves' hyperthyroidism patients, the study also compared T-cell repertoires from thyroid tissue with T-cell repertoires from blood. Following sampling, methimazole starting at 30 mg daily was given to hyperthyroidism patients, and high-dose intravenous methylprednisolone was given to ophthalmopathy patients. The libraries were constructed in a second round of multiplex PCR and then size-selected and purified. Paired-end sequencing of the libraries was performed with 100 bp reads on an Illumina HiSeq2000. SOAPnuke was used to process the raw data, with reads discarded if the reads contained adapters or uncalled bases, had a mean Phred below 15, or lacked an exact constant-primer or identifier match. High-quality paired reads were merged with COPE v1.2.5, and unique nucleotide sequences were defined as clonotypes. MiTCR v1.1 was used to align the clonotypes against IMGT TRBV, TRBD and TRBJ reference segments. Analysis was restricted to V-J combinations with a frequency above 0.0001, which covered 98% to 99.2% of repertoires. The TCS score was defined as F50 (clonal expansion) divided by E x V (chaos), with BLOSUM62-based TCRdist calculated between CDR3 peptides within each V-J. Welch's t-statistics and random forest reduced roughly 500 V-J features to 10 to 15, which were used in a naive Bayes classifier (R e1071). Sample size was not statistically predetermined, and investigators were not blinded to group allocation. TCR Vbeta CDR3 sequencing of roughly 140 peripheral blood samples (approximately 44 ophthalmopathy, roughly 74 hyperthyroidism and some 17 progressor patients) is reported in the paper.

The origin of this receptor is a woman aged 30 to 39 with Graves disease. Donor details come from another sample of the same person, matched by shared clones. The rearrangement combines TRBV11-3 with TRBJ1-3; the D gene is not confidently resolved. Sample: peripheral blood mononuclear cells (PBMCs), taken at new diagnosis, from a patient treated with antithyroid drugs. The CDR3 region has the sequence CASRGSGNTIYF. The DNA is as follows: TGTGCCAGCAGGGGATCTGGAAACACCATATATTTT.